Below are 8 T cell receptor beta chains sequenced from a single sample in a study of cytomegalovirus exposure and HLA in healthy donors (TCRdb year 2017). Receptors were amplified or captured by the immunoSEQ multiplex PCR assay. A mixture of 60 forward primers for TCR Vbeta segments and 13 reverse primers for TCR Jbeta segments was used in the multiplex PCR. What TCRdb holds here is the immuneACCESS table cut down to in-frame rearrangements. Part of the clones is not present; checked against another copy, under half of the missing clones reflect an unresolved V gene, and the others are unexplained. The sample has about 160,000 clones on record, roughly 87% of them singletons. The leading ten clones occupy roughly 1.6% of the sample. Sequencing used PBMCs. These receptors were taken from a girl between 10 and 17 years old in good health and CMV-seropositive.

The gene calls are TRBV6-1 and TRBJ1-2; D possibly corresponds to TRBD1 (6 bases). CDR1 and CDR2 (germline): MNHNS, SASEGT. The CDR3 is 13 residues long. V was shortened by 6 bases and J by 2 bases, with 10 bases between the two germline ends. The CDR3 bases are TGTGCCAGCAGGACAGGCGCCAACTATGGCTACACCTTC. Translation gives CASRTGANYGYTF.

The chain links TRBV19 to TRBJ1-4, with TRBD1 identical over 7 bases. This CDR3 spans 14 amino acids. The trim removed 3 bases at V and 7 bases at J, leaving 5 bases unmatched. Germline CDR1 LNHDA, CDR2 SQIVND (reference sequence). CDR3 in amino acids: CASSIRQGGEKLFF. The CDR3 bases are TGTGCCAGTAGTATTAGACAGGGCGGTGAAAAACTGTTTTTT.

V gene TRBV21-1 combines with J gene TRBJ1-5; TRBD1 was called by the table and not checked on the DNA. TRBV21-1 is assigned pseudogene status. This CDR3 is built from 13 residues. The DNA for the CDR3 is TGTGCCAGCAGCCCTCAGGGTGGCCAGCCCCAGCATTTT. It specifies CASSPQGGQPQHF.

The chain joins TRBV19 to TRBJ2-1; 8 bases are a match to TRBD2. This CDR3 has 15 amino acids. Germline V lookup: CDR1 LNHDA, CDR2 SQIVND (reference sequence). V lost 6 bases, J lost 2 bases, and 6 bases stayed unmatched. CDR3 coding DNA: TGTGCCAGTAGAAGAAGCGGGGGTGCCTACAATGAGCAGTTCTTC. Its protein is CASRRSGGAYNEQFF. Full variable domain (rest looked up from reference TRBV19 and TRBJ2-1): DGGITQSPKYLFRKEGQNVTLSCEQNLNHDAMYWYRQDPGQGLRLIYYSQIVNDFQKGDIAEGYSVSREKKESFPLTVTSAQKNPTAFYLCASRRSGGAYNEQFFGPGTRLTVL.

The rearrangement joins TRBV18 to TRBJ2-7; maybe TRBD2 (6 bases). The CDR3 totals 16 residues. The V gene lost 2 bases and the J gene lost 0 bases, with 14 bases spanning the gap. The germline gives CDR1 KGHSH, CDR2 LQKENI. The CDR3, as DNA: TGTGCCAGCTCACCATTGCGGGAAGGGTCCTCCTACGAGCAGTACTTC. It yields the protein CASSPLREGSSYEQYF.

The chain is built from TRBV18 and TRBJ1-5, with 7 nucleotides matching TRBD1. CDR1 and CDR2 from the germline V gene are KGHSH and LQKENI. V was clipped by 4 bases and J by 0 bases; unmatched bases: 3. This CDR3 has 15 residues. CDR3: CASSQQGNSNQPQHF. The CDR3 coding sequence is TGTGCCAGCTCACAACAGGGGAATAGCAATCAGCCCCAGCATTTT.

This chain connects TRBV28 to TRBJ1-5, with D unresolved. Germline CDR1 and CDR2: MDHEN and SYDVKM. With 5 bases removed from V and 4 bases from J, the gap between germline ends came to 15 bases. This CDR3 has 15 amino acids. CDR3 sequence reads: CASSPFTRSNQPQHF. The CDR3 nucleotides read TGTGCCAGCAGTCCGTTTACTCGGTCAAATCAGCCCCAGCATTTT.

V and J are TRBV5-1 and TRBJ2-3; the match to TRBD1 covers 9 bases. CDR1 is SGHRS, CDR2 YFSETQ, per germline. The CDR3 is 15 residues long. Germline trimming cut 4 bases from V and 6 bases from J; bases unmatched to any gene: 9. CDR3 region: CASSLWTGELDTQYF. Here the CDR3 DNA reads TGCGCCAGCAGCCTTTGGACAGGGGAGCTGGATACGCAGTATTTT.